One and the same sample provided the 19 T cell receptor beta chains below, sequenced in a study of blood T cells in healthy people across ages (dated by TCRdb to between 2014 and 2017). The library was obtained by 5' RACE. Sequenced on an Illumina HiSeq 2500. A second PCR of about 6 to 11 cycles was run with a J-beta primer mix and a sample-barcoded 5' primer. Through fastp at Q25 and MiXCR, TCRdb rebuilt clones from the public reads, retaining in-frame beta chains. For every CDR3 protein sequence, its rows merge into one entry that carries the most common genes and DNA. The sample records 800,000 or so distinct CDR3 sequences, approximately 25% of which are singletons. The ten top clones hold around 3.6% of the sample. In addition, the sample was reused for a study of T cells of mothers and their children.

The specimen was blood. The receptor set was obtained from a boy younger than 18 in good health.

This clonotype was seen a few times. This chain links TRBV2 with TRBJ2-2, with D hard to call. In germline, CDR1 is SNHLY, CDR2 FYNNEI. The V gene lost 5 bases and the J gene lost 8 bases, with 18 bases spanning the gap. CDR3 length: 15 residues. In nucleotides, the CDR3 is TGTGCCAGCAGTCAGCGTACTGACAAGTGGGGGGAGCTGTTTTTT. It encodes CASSQRTDKWGELFF.

In this sample, this clonotype turned up a few times. At one boundary the junction diverges from the germline segment, which might be a read error. The J gene is TRBJ2-5, the V gene TRBV2, with TRBD2 matching over 7 bases. Germline V lookup: CDR1 SNHLY, CDR2 FYNNEI. This CDR3 comprises 11 residues. The CDR3 coding sequence is TGTGCCAGCAGTGATAGTGGACGGGGGGACTTC. Translation gives CASSDSGRGDF.

The chain links TRBV18 to TRBJ1-5; D is uncertain. CDR3 length: 15 amino acids. CDR1 is KGHSH, CDR2 LQKENI, per germline. Trimming took off 2 bases at V and 11 bases at J, with 19 bases between the two ends. In nucleotides, the CDR3 is TGTGCCAGCTCACCAGTGGCACCGGGTCTGTCGGCCCAGCATTTT. It specifies CASSPVAPGLSAQHF.

The chain combines TRBV13 with TRBJ1-1; D unresolved. Germline V gene sequence: CDR1 PRHDT, CDR2 FYEKMQ (reference sequence). The CDR3 spans 14 residues. V was shortened by 3 bases and J by 5 bases, with 13 bases between the two germline ends. Here the CDR3 reads CASSFPGKGTEAFF. The CDR3 DNA reads TGTGCCAGCAGCTTCCCGGGGAAGGGAACTGAAGCTTTCTTT.

This clonotype has a handful of counts. The J gene is TRBJ2-7, the V gene TRBV20-1; D is unresolved. This CDR3 is built from 14 residues. The germline V gene has CDR1 DFQATT and CDR2 SNEGSKA (reference sequence). Trimming stripped 6 bases from V and 0 bases from J, with 15 bases between. The CDR3 coding sequence is TGCAGTGCGGAATCGAGGACGAGCTCCTACGAGCAGTACTTC. The encoded protein is CSAESRTSSYEQYF.

This clonotype occurred a few times. The J gene is TRBJ2-5, the V gene TRBV27; maybe TRBD1 (5 bases). The V gene's germline CDR1 is MNHEY and CDR2 SMNVEV (reference sequence). The germline V and J ends were trimmed by 2 bases and 0 bases, with 13 bases remaining between them. The CDR3 sequence is 16 residues long. This CDR3 reads CASSLGHLLHQETQYF. CDR3 nucleotides: TGTGCCAGCAGTTTAGGACACCTCCTTCACCAAGAGACCCAGTACTTC.

This sequence joins TRBV5-1 and TRBJ2-7; 7 positions agree with TRBD1. Losses at the gene ends were 3 bases for V and 7 bases for J; bases not matched to a gene: 13. CDR3 length equals 15 residues. Germline loops: CDR1 SGHRS, CDR2 YFSETQ. This CDR3 reads CASSSKQGSLGEQYF. Written as DNA, the CDR3 is TGCGCCAGCAGCTCGAAACAGGGGTCCCTTGGTGAGCAGTACTTC. Supplemented by reference TRBV5-1 and TRBJ2-7, the full variable domain reads KAGVTQTPRYLIKTRGQQVTLSCSPISGHRSVSWYQQTPGQGLQFLFEYFSETQRNKGNFPGRFSGRQFSNSRSEMNVSTLELGDSALYLCASSSKQGSLGEQYFGPGTRLTVT.

The gene calls are TRBV7-9 and TRBJ2-1; 7 bases map to TRBD1. Germline V gene sequence: CDR1 SEHNR, CDR2 FQNEAQ (reference sequence). J was trimmed by 5 bases and V by 5 bases; bases with no gene match: 6. This CDR3 spans 14 amino acids. CDR3 DNA sequence: TGTGCCAGCAGCAAGGGGGCCCTAAACAATGAGCAGTTCTTC. Amino acid sequence: CASSKGALNNEQFF.

The J gene is TRBJ2-2, the V gene TRBV3-1; no clear D. The CDR3 has 18 amino acids. The V gene's germline CDR1 is LGHDT and CDR2 YNNKEL (reference sequence). Trimming shortened V by 0 bases and J by 0 bases, and 14 bases separated the two germline ends. DNA of the CDR3: TGTGCCAGCAGCCAAGAATGGCCAGCCCAAGCGAACACCGGGGAGCTGTTTTTT. Encoded protein: CASSQEWPAQANTGELFF.

V and J are TRBV18 and TRBJ2-1; D call uncertain. Trimming stripped 3 bases from V and 3 bases from J, with 9 bases between. In germline, CDR1 is KGHSH, CDR2 LQKENI. The length of the CDR3 is 14 residues. CDR3 bases: TGTGCCAGCTCACCTTCAATGGACTACAATGAGCAGTTCTTC. This sequence encodes CASSPSMDYNEQFF.

The chain is built from TRBV12-3 or TRBV12-4 and TRBJ2-7, with D perhaps matching TRBD1 (6 bases). V lost 5 bases, J lost 6 bases, and 8 bases lay in between. The CDR3 extends over 11 amino acids. This CDR3 reads CASSGGVEQYF. The DNA for the CDR3 is TGTGCCAGCAGTGGGGGCGTCGAGCAGTACTTC.

This clonotype turned up a few times. The chain uses TRBV9 and TRBJ2-7, with D unresolved. The CDR3 spans 13 residues. V was pared by 0 bases and J by 0 bases, with 4 bases between. Germline V gives CDR1 SGDLS, CDR2 YYNGEE. CDR3 in DNA: TGTGCCAGCAGCGTAGAAAGCTCCTACGAGCAGTACTTC. As protein: CASSVESSYEQYF.

This clonotype was found a few times. This chain uses TRBV7-9 with TRBJ2-3; D not certain. CDR1 and CDR2 (germline): SEHNR, FQNEAQ (reference sequence). Trimming removed 1 base from V and 0 bases from J, with 11 bases in between. This CDR3 comprises 16 residues. For the CDR3, the DNA is TGTGCCAGCAGCTTAGATCCGGAGACTAGCACAGATACGCAGTATTTT. Encoded protein: CASSLDPETSTDTQYF.

This clonotype was recorded at least ten times. The rearrangement links TRBV5-1 to TRBJ2-1; a possible D gene is TRBD2 (6 bases). The DNA end lines up better with TRBJ2-7; the J call may be wrong. CDR1 SGHRS and CDR2 YFSETQ come from the germline V gene. There are 14 residues in the CDR3. DNA of the CDR3: TGCGCCAGCAGCTTGGGCGGACTAACCTACGAGCAGTACTTC. Translation: CASSLGGLTYEQYF.

With regard to this clonotype: The junction departs from the called germline gene at one end, perhaps through a read error. The V and J genes are TRBV7-9 and TRBJ2-4; 7 bases are a match to TRBD1. CDR1 and CDR2 (germline): SEHNR, FQNEAQ (reference sequence). This CDR3 is built from 15 residues. CDR3 loop: CASSSGQLAKDIQYF. The CDR3 nucleotides are TGTGCCAGCAGCTCGGGACAGCTAGCCAAAGACATTCAGTACTTC.

This clonotype has just a few counts. The chain has TRBV7-9 and TRBJ1-4; D unclear. The germline CDR1 and CDR2 sequences are SEHNR and FQNEAQ (reference sequence). Deletions cut 3 bases from V and 14 bases from J, with 10 bases between. The CDR3 is 11 residues long. The CDR3 nucleotides read TGTGCCAGCAGCTTCGGCGGAATCCTGTTTTTT. It translates to CASSFGGILFF. The full variable domain, in which reference TRBV7-9 and TRBJ1-4 provide the parts outside the CDR3, is DTGVSQNPRHKITKRGQNVTFRCDPISEHNRLYWYRQTLGQGPEFLTYFQNEAQLEKSRLLSDRFSAERPKGSFSTLEIQRTEQGDSAMYLCASSFGGILFFGSGTQLSVL.

V usage is TRBV4-3 and J usage is TRBJ2-4; the D gene is possibly TRBD2 (5 bases). Germline V CDR1 and CDR2: LGHNA, YSLEER. Trimming shortened V by 0 bases and J by 1 base, and 16 bases separated the two germline ends. The CDR3 runs to 18 residues. This chain's CDR3 is CASSQDYDGERAKNIQYF. The CDR3 DNA reads TGCGCCAGCAGCCAAGATTACGACGGGGAAAGGGCCAAAAACATTCAGTACTTC.

This chain joins TRBV20-1 and TRBJ2-7; either TRBD1 or TRBD2 may supply D (5 bases each). From germline, CDR1 is DFQATT and CDR2 SNEGSKA (reference sequence). Between the trimmed V and J ends, which lost 6 bases and 7 bases, there was a span of 16 bases. This CDR3 has 12 residues. The CDR3 sequence is CSAPVLWGEQYF. As DNA, the CDR3 is TGCAGTGCCCCCGTGCTCTGGGGGGAGCAGTACTTC.

The rearrangement links TRBV28 to TRBJ2-6; the D is unclear. CDR3 length equals 17 residues. The V end lost 4 bases, the J end lost 0 bases, and 13 bases lay between the germline ends. The V gene's germline CDR1 is MDHEN and CDR2 SYDVKM. CDR3 DNA: TGTGCCAGCAGTTGGACCGATTGGACCTCTGGGGCCAACGTCCTGACTTTC. This gives the protein CASSWTDWTSGANVLTF.